This T cell receptor (beta chain) originates from a study of lymphopenia after photon versus proton radiotherapy (dated 2019 in TCRdb). Background for the entire study: The immunological effects of photon versus proton radiation therapy were compared in patients with gastrointestinal tumors who developed high-grade lymphopenia. The cohort included more than 15 patients with gastrointestinal tumors who developed lymphopenia after receiving either photon or proton therapy. The study was designed to characterize how the impact on the immune system differs between the two radiation modalities. What the authors observed across the whole study: Relative stability during treatment was observed in proton-treated patients, whereas loss of naive T cells and TCR diversity and gain of effector/memory populations were observed in photon-treated patients. The survival association was assessed only in patients who died, and the authors presented better survival with proton therapy as a possibility rather than a demonstrated result. Once the lymphocyte count had reached its nadir, the repertoires of photon-treated patients showed oligoclonal expansion, particularly of CD8+ Temra cells, and this expansion drove the decline in diversity. Across the cohort, an inverse correlation was found between a larger post-nadir drop in TCR diversity and overall survival time among patients who died.

The method was the immunoSEQ multiplex PCR assay. Alongside multiparametric flow cytometry, deep sequencing of rearranged TCR beta loci was used to profile the T cell repertoires. What TCRdb holds here is the immuneACCESS table cut down to in-frame rearrangements. Part of the clones is not present; checked against another copy, under half of the missing clones reflect an unresolved V gene, and the others are unexplained. This sample has tens of thousands of clones in its table, and approximately 90% of those were observed once. Together, the top ten hold 40% to 60% of the sample. Comment on this clone: Its antigen is not yet known. No base quality information exists; no much larger clone differs at one position.

The CDR3 holds 14 amino acids from the cysteine to the phenylalanine. Only the CDR3 DNA stays, 42 bases, in frame from base 1. The trim is 2 bases for V and 7 bases for J, with a gap of 13 bases between the germline ends. CDR1 and CDR2 were assigned from the germline V gene (reference sequence) as SGHKS and YYEKEE. The V and J segments used are TRBV5-5 and TRBJ2-1; TRBD2 is possibly the D segment (5 matching bases). Material: peripheral blood, obtained from a patient treated with proton-based radiotherapy. This sequence originates from a woman aged 55-69 years with cholangiocarcinoma. Some clones in this sample may be carry-over from other donors' samples. The CDR3 protein: CASSFSGSVNEQFF. The DNA sequence is TGTGCCAGCAGCTTCAGTGGGAGTGTGAATGAGCAGTTCTTC.